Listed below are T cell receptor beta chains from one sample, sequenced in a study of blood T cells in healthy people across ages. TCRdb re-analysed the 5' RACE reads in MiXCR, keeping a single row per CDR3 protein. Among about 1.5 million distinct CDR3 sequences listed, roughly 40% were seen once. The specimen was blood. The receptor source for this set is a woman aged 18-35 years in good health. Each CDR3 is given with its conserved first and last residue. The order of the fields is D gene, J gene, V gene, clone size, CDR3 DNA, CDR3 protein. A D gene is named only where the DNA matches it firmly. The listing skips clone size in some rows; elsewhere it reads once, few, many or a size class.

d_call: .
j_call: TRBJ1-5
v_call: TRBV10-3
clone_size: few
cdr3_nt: TGTGCCGCATCAAGGGGCGGGACTCTCAATCAGCCCCAGCATTTT
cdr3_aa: CAASRGGTLNQPQHF

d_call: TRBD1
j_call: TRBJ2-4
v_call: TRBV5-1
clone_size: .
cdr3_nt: TGCGCCAGCAGCTTGAGACAGGGGGCGTGGGACAAGCAGTACTTC
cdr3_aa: CASSLRQGAWDKQYF

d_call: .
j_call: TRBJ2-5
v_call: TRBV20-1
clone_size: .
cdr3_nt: TGCAGTGCTCCTAGCGAGGCCGAGACCCAGTACTTC
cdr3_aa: CSAPSEAETQYF

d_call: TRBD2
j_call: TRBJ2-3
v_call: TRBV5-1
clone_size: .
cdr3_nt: TGCGCCAGCAGCTTGCCGGCGGGAGTAACAGATACGCAGTATTTT
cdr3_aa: CASSLPAGVTDTQYF

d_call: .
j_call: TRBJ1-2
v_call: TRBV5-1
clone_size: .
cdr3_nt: TGCGCCAGTAGCCAAACCGGGACATACATCTATGGCTACACCTTC
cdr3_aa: CASSQTGTYIYGYTF

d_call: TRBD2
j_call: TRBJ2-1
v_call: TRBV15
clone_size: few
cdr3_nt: TGTGCCACCAGCAGAGAGAAGCGGGAGGTCAAAAGGGGGTACAATGAGCAGTTCTTC
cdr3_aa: CATSREKREVKRGYNEQFF

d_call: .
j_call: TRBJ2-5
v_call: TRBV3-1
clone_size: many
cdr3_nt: TGTGCCAGCAGCCAGTCACAAGAGACCCAGTACTTC
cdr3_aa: CASSQSQETQYF

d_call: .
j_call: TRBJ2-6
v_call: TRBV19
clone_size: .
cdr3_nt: TGTGCCAGTCGTTCCACAGGGAGTCCCTCTGGGGCCAACGTCCTGACTTTC
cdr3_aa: CASRSTGSPSGANVLTF

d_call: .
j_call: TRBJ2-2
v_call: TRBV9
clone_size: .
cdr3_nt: TGTGCCAGCAGCGTAGACGTCGGGGAGCTGTTTTTT
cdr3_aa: CASSVDVGELFF

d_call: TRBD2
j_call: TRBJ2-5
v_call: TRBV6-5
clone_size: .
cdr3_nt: TGTGCCAGCAGTTACCTTAGCGGGGGTATACGGGAGCAGTACTTC
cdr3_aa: CASSYLSGGIREQYF

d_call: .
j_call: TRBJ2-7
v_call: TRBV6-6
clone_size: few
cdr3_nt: TGTGCCACCACGGTAGGCTCCTACGAGCAGTACTTC
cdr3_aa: CATTVGSYEQYF

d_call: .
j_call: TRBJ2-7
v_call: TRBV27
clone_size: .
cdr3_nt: TGTGCCAGCAGCTTCGGGGGCTTAGCCTACGAGCAGTACTTC
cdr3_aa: CASSFGGLAYEQYF

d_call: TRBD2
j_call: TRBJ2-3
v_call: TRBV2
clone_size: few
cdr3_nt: TGTGCCAGCAGTGATACTACTAGCGAAAAAGATACGCAGTATTTT
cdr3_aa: CASSDTTSEKDTQYF

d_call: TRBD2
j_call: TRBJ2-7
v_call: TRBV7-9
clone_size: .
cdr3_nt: TGTGCCGGCAGCCGGACTAGCTCCTACGAGCAGTACTTC
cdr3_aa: CAGSRTSSYEQYF

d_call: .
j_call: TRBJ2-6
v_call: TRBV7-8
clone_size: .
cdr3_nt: TGTGCCAGCAGCTTCCAGCGCCGCTTCTCTGGGGCCAACGTCCTGACTTTC
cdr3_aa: CASSFQRRFSGANVLTF

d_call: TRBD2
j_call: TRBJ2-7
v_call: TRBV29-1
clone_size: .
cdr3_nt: TGCAGCGCCGCCCCCGTTCCTAGCGGGACCTACAATGAGCAGTACTTC
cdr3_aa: CSAAPVPSGTYNEQYF

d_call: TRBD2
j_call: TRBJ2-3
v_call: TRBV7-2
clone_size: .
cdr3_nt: TGTGCCAGCAGCTTAGCAATTAGCGGGGGGTCAGATACGCAGTATTTT
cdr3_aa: CASSLAISGGSDTQYF

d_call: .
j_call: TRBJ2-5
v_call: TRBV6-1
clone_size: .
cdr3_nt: TGTGCCAGCAGGGGTGTTCTTTCGCCTAGAGTTGATGGGGAGACCCAGTACTTC
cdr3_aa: CASRGVLSPRVDGETQYF

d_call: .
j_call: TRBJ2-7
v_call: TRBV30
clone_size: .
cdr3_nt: TGTGCCTGGAGTGTGGGTCGGGTCTGGGCTTACGAGCAGTACTTC
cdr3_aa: CAWSVGRVWAYEQYF

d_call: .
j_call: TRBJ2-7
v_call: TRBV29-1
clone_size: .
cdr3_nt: TGCAGCGTTGTCTACCACGAGCAGTACTTC
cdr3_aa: CSVVYHEQYF

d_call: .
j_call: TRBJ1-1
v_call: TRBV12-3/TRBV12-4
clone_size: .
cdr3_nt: TGTGCCAGCAGTTTATTTAACGTAAGGGGAGCTTTCTTT
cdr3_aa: CASSLFNVRGAFF

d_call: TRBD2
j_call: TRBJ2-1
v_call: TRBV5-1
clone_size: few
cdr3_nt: TGCGCCAGCAGCTTGGATAGCGGGACCTACAATGAGCAGTTCTTC
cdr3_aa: CASSLDSGTYNEQFF

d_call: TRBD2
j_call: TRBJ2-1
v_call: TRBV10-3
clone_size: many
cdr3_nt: TGTGCCATCAGTGAGTACGGCGGGGGGAGCTCCTACAATGAGCAGTTCTTC
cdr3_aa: CAISEYGGGSSYNEQFF

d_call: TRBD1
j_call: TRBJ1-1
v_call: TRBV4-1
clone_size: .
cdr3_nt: TGCGCCAGCAGCCAACCACAGGGGAACGCGAACACTGAAGCTTTCTTT
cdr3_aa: CASSQPQGNANTEAFF

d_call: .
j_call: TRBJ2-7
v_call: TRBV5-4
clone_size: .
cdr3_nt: TGTGCCAGCAGCCCGGGGGACGGATACGAGCAGTACTTC
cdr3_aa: CASSPGDGYEQYF